This TCR beta chain was identified during a study of blood T cell repertoires in COVID-19. Across the study: Acute and convalescent COVID-19 specimens originated in the United States, Italy and Spain. From T cells, B-cell-depleted T cells, or PBMCs came the material, which was cDNA or gDNA.

The CDR3 consists of 14 residues. Trimming took 2 bases from V and 6 from J, leaving 10 bases between them. CDR1 is MNHEY, CDR2 SVGAGI, per germline. Original handling: Nucleated cell counts were estimated from reference gene primer amplification. Only in-frame clones appear in the TCRdb table, and some are missing; sequencing was by immunoSEQ multiplex PCR. That table is the source of V, J and clone size, and D and trimming were worked out from the DNA. The table shows about 91,000 clones, with about four fifths occurring only once. This sequence was found in a woman of 80 years or more with acute or convalescent COVID-19. The chain couples TRBV6-5 to TRBJ2-2; D may be TRBD2 (5 bases). The source material was peripheral blood. CDR3 sequence: CASSYEGMAGELFF. The DNA for the CDR3 is TGTGCCAGCAGTTACGAGGGAATGGCCGGGGAGCTGTTTTTT.